This is a list of T cell receptor beta chains from one sample in a study of T cell changes during pregnancy in multiple sclerosis. The table came from immunoSEQ multiplex PCR; TCRdb's copy has only in-frame clones and leaves some out. The sample yields under 45,000 clones, around 93% seen once. This sample comprised CD4+ T cells from peripheral blood mononuclear cells, obtained in the third trimester of pregnancy. The receptors derive from a female donor with multiple sclerosis, enrolled in a pregnancy study. CDR3s include the opening cysteine and the closing phenylalanine or tryptophan. Each record gives: V gene, J gene, CDR3 protein.

>TRBV18|TRBJ2-3
CASSPGGGTDTQYF
>TRBV14|TRBJ2-1
CASSQEEGLAGSSYNEQFF
>TRBV9|TRBJ2-1
CASSASRQGAYNEQFF
>TRBV9|TRBJ1-1
CASSVRANTEAFF
>TRBV7-6|TRBJ2-1
CASSPARVGGGRNEQFF
>TRBV11-2|TRBJ2-1
CASSPRGGRAVNEQFF
>TRBV18|TRBJ2-5
CASSPLGGAFQETQYF
>TRBV5-1|TRBJ1-5
CASSSGGAGAGVTQHF
>TRBV5-4|TRBJ2-5
CASMVRSGTEETQYF
>TRBV11-2|TRBJ1-6
CASSSYRGRDSPLHF
>TRBV15|TRBJ2-3
CATSTERGTDTQYF
>TRBV5-1|TRBJ2-2
CASSLLQGTGELFF
>TRBV10-2|TRBJ1-1
CASQDRHTEAFF
>TRBV5-4|TRBJ1-6
CASSLAGPGSPLHF
>TRBV6-6|TRBJ2-7
CAVKGGQSEQYF
>TRBV6-5|TRBJ2-3
CASSYTSTGRTDTQYF
>TRBV19|TRBJ1-1
CASRSQGANTEAFF
>TRBV28|TRBJ2-7
CASSPGTGGRSEQYF